Sequencing of this TCR beta chain was carried out in a study of control samples from healthy donors and cancer patients. Clones were read by immunoSEQ multiplex PCR, and TCRdb kept only the in-frame ones, dropping some. Of 100,000 or so clones listed, around 88% were seen once; the top ten hold 7.5% to 10%. The junction had 13 bases not matched to a gene; V was cut back by 8 bases and J by 15 bases. This CDR3 is built from 13 residues. Germline V gene lookup returns CDR1 SNHLY and CDR2 FYNNEI. The chain employs TRBV2 and TRBJ2-1, with 10 bases identical to TRBD2. Sequencing was done on a sample of blood. The receptor comes from a man younger than 45 in good health. The CDR3 nucleotides are TGTGCCAGCCTGGGGGGGGCTAGCGGGAGAAGGTTCTTC. It yields the protein CASLGGASGRRFF.